This passage covers 21 T cell receptor beta chains from one sample sequenced in a study of radiotherapy plus CTLA-4 blockade in lung cancer. The table came from immunoSEQ multiplex PCR; TCRdb's copy has only in-frame clones and leaves some out. Seen here are approximately 40,000 clones, around 85% observed once, and the top ten hold 20% to 25%. Sequenced here: peripheral blood, sampled from a patient treated with radiotherapy plus ipilimumab. The receptors come from a human donor with non-small cell lung cancer whose response to radiotherapy plus ipilimumab could not be evaluated.

This chain connects TRBV4-1 to TRBJ2-5; 7 nucleotides agree with TRBD1. Per germline, CDR1 MGHRA and CDR2 YSYEKL. V lost 1 base, J lost 0 bases, and 5 bases stayed unmatched. This CDR3 is built from 16 residues. The CDR3 is CASSQVRDRDQETQYF. As DNA, the CDR3 is TGCGCCAGCAGCCAAGTTCGAGACAGGGACCAAGAGACCCAGTACTTC.

This clone was recorded a few times. This chain links TRBV7-9 with TRBJ2-1; TRBD2 matches 12 bases. With V trimmed by 4 bases and J by 4 bases, 2 bases remained unmatched. Per germline, CDR1 SEHNR and CDR2 FQNEAQ (reference sequence). The CDR3 totals 15 residues. The CDR3 loop is CASSSGLAGYNEQFF. The CDR3 DNA follows: TGTGCCAGCAGCTCTGGACTAGCGGGGTACAATGAGCAGTTCTTC.

The chain joins TRBV28 to TRBJ2-3, with a weak D call TRBD2 (6 bases). Germline V gives CDR1 MDHEN, CDR2 SYDVKM. The CDR3 has 11 residues. Trimming removed 6 bases at V and 7 bases at J, with 8 bases between. The CDR3 here is CASRGGHTQYF. In DNA, the CDR3 is TGTGCCAGCAGGGGGGGACATACGCAGTATTTT.

The chain joins TRBV28 to TRBJ2-1; D possibly corresponds to TRBD1 (6 bases). V was pared by 6 bases and J by 7 bases, with 19 bases between. Germline CDR1 and CDR2: MDHEN and SYDVKM. This CDR3 region has 15 residues. CDR3 coding DNA: TGTGCCAGCAGCCCCCCCCACAGGGTAGGTAATGAGCAGTTCTTC. This codes for CASSPPHRVGNEQFF.

This clone has more than one count but fewer than ten. The chain joins TRBV6-1 to TRBJ2-7; TRBD2 matches 9 bases. The CDR3 loop spans 14 amino acids. V dropped 6 bases and J dropped 0; count of bases not matched to a gene: 3. CDR1 and CDR2 from the germline V gene are MNHNS and SASEGT. The CDR3 DNA is TGTGCCAGCAGACCTAGCGGGGCCTCCTACGAGCAGTACTTC. It codes for CASRPSGASYEQYF.

The V call is TRBV11-2, the J call TRBJ1-2, with D possibly TRBD1 on 5 matching bases. Trimming shortened V by 5 bases and J by 8 bases, and 15 bases separated the two germline ends. Germline loops: CDR1 SGHAT, CDR2 FQNNGV. This CDR3 is built from 13 residues. The CDR3 DNA sequence: TGTGCCAGCAGCGAAATGGGGCTGGGGGGCTACACCTTC. Translated, it gives CASSEMGLGGYTF.

This chain uses TRBV27 with TRBJ2-1; possible D gene TRBD1, 5 bases. The CDR3 contains 14 residues. The germline CDR1 and CDR2 sequences are MNHEY and SMNVEV (reference sequence). V gave up 0 bases and J gave up 12 bases, with 15 bases separating them. CDR3 coding DNA: TGTGCCAGCAGTTTATCTCCTGACAGTTCAGGGCAGTTCTTC. Translating gives CASSLSPDSSGQFF.

The chain is built from TRBV28 and TRBJ2-7, with TRBD1 matching 10 bases. Trimming took 7 bases from V and 6 from J; bases not matched to a gene: 9. Germline CDR1 MDHEN, CDR2 SYDVKM. The length of the CDR3 is 14 residues. The CDR3 nucleotides are TGTGCCAGCATCCACCGGAGGGACAGGGGCGAGCAGTACTTC. Protein product: CASIHRRDRGEQYF.

The chain employs TRBV28 and TRBJ1-5; D remains unclear. The CDR3 is 13 residues long. V lost 8 bases, J lost 7 bases, and 15 bases lay in between. CDR1 and CDR2 (germline): MDHEN, SYDVKM. CDR3 DNA: TGTGCCAGCGCACAGCGGCCGACGCAGCCCCAGCATTTT. Encoded protein: CASAQRPTQPQHF.

The V gene is TRBV7-2, the J gene TRBJ1-1; TRBD1 matches at 9 bases. J lost 5 bases, V lost 6 bases, and 7 bases had no gene match. The CDR3 loop spans 14 amino acids. The V gene's germline CDR1 is SGHTA and CDR2 FQGNSA. This CDR3 is CASSYPGQGTEAFF. DNA for the CDR3: TGTGCCAGCAGTTACCCGGGACAGGGAACTGAAGCTTTCTTT.

The chain combines TRBV28 with TRBJ2-3; D gene unclear. This CDR3 spans 15 amino acids. Germline V lookup: CDR1 MDHEN, CDR2 SYDVKM. Trimming shortened V by 6 bases and J by 4 bases, and 17 bases separated the two germline ends. Written as DNA, the CDR3 is TGTGCCAGCAGCGACACCCCCTGGAACGCAGATACGCAGTATTTT. As protein: CASSDTPWNADTQYF.

This clone is a singleton in its sample. This chain uses TRBV7-2 with TRBJ2-7; 10 bases fit TRBD2. This CDR3 is built from 15 residues. CDR1 is SGHTA, CDR2 FQGNSA, per germline. The trim removed 1 base at V and 4 bases at J, leaving 4 bases unmatched. CDR3 sequence: CASSLVSSGGYEQYF. CDR3 nucleotide sequence: TGTGCCAGCAGCTTAGTGTCTAGCGGGGGATACGAGCAGTACTTC.

This chain joins TRBV18 and TRBJ2-7; 10 bases line up with TRBD1. This CDR3 has 15 residues. J gave up 5 bases and V 2 bases, and 6 bases lay outside the gene matches. Germline V gene sequence: CDR1 KGHSH, CDR2 LQKENI. The CDR3 here is CASSPGTGAGHEQYF. The CDR3 DNA reads as TGTGCCAGCTCACCAGGGACAGGGGCGGGACACGAGCAGTACTTC.

V usage is TRBV13 and J usage is TRBJ2-5; D not resolved. This CDR3 is built from 13 residues. Germline V gene sequence: CDR1 PRHDT, CDR2 FYEKMQ (reference sequence). V lost 0 bases to trimming and J lost 5 bases, with 7 bases between them. CDR3 sequence (DNA): TGTGCCAGCAGCTTAGGGCTAGAGGAGACCCAGTACTTC. Translation: CASSLGLEETQYF.

The chain combines TRBV6-6 with TRBJ1-1; D gene uncertain. This CDR3 contains 13 residues. CDR1 and CDR2 from the germline V gene are MNHNY and SVGAGI (reference sequence). V lost 3 bases, J lost 11 bases, and 16 bases lay in between. This CDR3 reads CASSYNAREVAFF. In DNA, the CDR3 is TGTGCCAGCAGTTATAACGCCCGGGAGGTTGCTTTCTTT.

The rearrangement links TRBV28 to TRBJ1-2; weak D call: TRBD1 (5 bases). Trimming removed 5 bases at V and 2 bases at J, with 18 bases between. The germline V gene has CDR1 MDHEN and CDR2 SYDVKM. This CDR3 has 16 amino acids. DNA of the CDR3: TGTGCCAGCAGTCCCTTTGATTGGGGGGGGAACTATGGCTACACCTTC. It codes for CASSPFDWGGNYGYTF.

This clone came up once. Here the CDR3 reads CASSLDPGTGSPYF. The CDR3 coding sequence is TGTGCCAGCAGCTTAGACCCCGGGACAGGGTCTCCGTACTTC. The chain joins TRBV7-2 to TRBJ2-7; the match to TRBD1 covers 9 bases. The CDR3 length is 14 residues. Germline V gene lookup returns CDR1 SGHTA and CDR2 FQGNSA. V gave up 1 base and J gave up 12 bases; unmatched junction bases: 10.

This clone was detected a few times. The chain links TRBV5-1 to TRBJ2-7; D gene ambiguous. The germline gives CDR1 SGHRS, CDR2 YFSETQ. Trimming shortened V by 4 bases and J by 4 bases, and 9 bases separated the two germline ends. The CDR3 has 12 amino acids. The CDR3 DNA reads as TGCGCCAGCAGCCCCTCAGAATACGAGCAGTACTTC. It encodes CASSPSEYEQYF.

The chain has TRBV5-1 and TRBJ2-3; 8 nucleotides match TRBD2. The CDR3 has 15 residues. With V trimmed by 4 bases and J by 2 bases, 6 bases remained unmatched. CDR1 and CDR2 from the germline V gene are SGHRS and YFSETQ. The CDR3 DNA sequence: TGCGCCAGCAGCATCCTAGCGGGTCCCACAGATACGCAGTATTTT. This encodes CASSILAGPTDTQYF. Looking up the rest from reference TRBV5-1 and TRBJ2-3 gives the full variable domain: KAGVTQTPRYLIKTRGQQVTLSCSPISGHRSVSWYQQTPGQGLQFLFEYFSETQRNKGNFPGRFSGRQFSNSRSEMNVSTLELGDSALYLCASSILAGPTDTQYFGPGTRLTVL.

The chain joins TRBV4-2 to TRBJ2-4; maybe TRBD2 (5 bases). The CDR3 contains 17 residues. The germline gives CDR1 LGHNA, CDR2 YNFKEQ. V was clipped by 3 bases and J by 2 bases, with 17 bases between them. The CDR3 DNA follows: TGTGCCAGCAGCCAGGCCGGGGTCCTGAATTCCAAAAACATTCAGTACTTC. Amino acids: CASSQAGVLNSKNIQYF.

V gene TRBV10-2 combines with J gene TRBJ2-1, with a weak D call TRBD1 (6 bases). Between the trimmed V and J ends, which lost 8 bases and 5 bases, there was a span of 19 bases. Germline V lookup: CDR1 WSHSY, CDR2 SAAADI. There are 15 residues in the CDR3. CDR3 region: CASEEQGRTHNEQFF. CDR3 sequence (DNA): TGCGCCAGCGAAGAACAGGGTCGGACGCACAATGAGCAGTTCTTC.